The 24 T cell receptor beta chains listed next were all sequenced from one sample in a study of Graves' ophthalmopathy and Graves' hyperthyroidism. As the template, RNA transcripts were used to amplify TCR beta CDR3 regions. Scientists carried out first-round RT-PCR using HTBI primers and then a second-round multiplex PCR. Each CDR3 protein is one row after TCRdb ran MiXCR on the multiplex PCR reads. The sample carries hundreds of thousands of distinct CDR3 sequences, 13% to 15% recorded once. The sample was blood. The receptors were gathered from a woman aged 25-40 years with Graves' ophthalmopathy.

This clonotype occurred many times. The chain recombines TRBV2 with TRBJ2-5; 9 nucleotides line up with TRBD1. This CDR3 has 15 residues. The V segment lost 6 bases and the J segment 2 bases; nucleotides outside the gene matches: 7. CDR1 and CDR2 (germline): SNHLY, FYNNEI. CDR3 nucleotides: TGTGCCAGCAGGGGCGGGACAGGGATACAAGAGACCCAGTACTTC. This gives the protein CASRGGTGIQETQYF.

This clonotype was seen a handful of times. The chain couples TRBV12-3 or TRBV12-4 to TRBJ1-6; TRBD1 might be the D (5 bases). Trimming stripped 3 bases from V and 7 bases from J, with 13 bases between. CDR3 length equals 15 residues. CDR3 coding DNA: TGTGCCAGCAGTTTTTCGGGACTGGGGAATTCACCCCTCCACTTT. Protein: CASSFSGLGNSPLHF.

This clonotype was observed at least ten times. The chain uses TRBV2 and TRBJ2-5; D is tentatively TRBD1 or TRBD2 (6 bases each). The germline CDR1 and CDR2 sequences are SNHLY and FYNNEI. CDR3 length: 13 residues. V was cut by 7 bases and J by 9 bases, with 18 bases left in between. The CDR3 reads CASMGTPTGAQYF. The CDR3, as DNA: TGTGCCAGCATGGGGACACCGACGGGAGCCCAGTACTTC.

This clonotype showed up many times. CDR3 nucleotides: TGCGCCAGCAGCTCCCGGACAGGGCCTAACACTGAAGCTTTCTTT. Protein sequence: CASSSRTGPNTEAFF. This chain uses TRBV5-1 with TRBJ1-1; 8 bases map to TRBD1. CDR3 length equals 15 residues. With 3 bases clipped from V and 2 bases from J, the junction kept 6 bases outside the gene matches. Germline CDR1 reads SGHRS; CDR2 reads YFSETQ.

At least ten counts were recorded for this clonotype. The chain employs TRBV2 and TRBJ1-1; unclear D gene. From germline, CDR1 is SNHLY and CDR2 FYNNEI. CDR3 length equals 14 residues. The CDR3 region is CVKTPAGLNTEAFF. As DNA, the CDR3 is TGTGTTAAAACTCCGGCAGGTTTGAACACTGAAGCTTTCTTT.

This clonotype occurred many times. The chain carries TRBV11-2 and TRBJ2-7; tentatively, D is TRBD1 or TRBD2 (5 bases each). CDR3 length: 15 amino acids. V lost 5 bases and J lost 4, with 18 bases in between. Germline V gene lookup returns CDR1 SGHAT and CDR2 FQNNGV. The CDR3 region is CASSPRGSRRYEQYF. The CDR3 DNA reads TGTGCCAGCAGCCCCCGGGGCTCTCGTCGGTACGAGCAGTACTTC.

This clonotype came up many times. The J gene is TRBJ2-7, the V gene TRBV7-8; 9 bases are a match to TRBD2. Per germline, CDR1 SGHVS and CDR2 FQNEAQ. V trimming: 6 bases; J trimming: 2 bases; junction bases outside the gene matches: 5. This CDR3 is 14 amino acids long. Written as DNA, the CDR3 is TGTGCCAGCAGTCCTAGCGGGGCTACCTACGAGCAGTACTTC. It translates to CASSPSGATYEQYF.

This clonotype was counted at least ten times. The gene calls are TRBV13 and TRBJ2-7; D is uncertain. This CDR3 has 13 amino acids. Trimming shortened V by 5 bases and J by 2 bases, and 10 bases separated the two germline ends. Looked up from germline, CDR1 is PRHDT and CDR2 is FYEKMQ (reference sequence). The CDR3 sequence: CASSQSPTYEQYF. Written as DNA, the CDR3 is TGTGCCAGCAGCCAGTCCCCCACCTACGAGCAGTACTTC.

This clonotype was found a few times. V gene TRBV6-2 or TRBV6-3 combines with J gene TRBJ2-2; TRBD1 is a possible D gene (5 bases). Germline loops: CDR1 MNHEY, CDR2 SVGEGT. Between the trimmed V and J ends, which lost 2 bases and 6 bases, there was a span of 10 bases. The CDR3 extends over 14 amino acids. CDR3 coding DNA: TGTGCCAGCAGTTACCCCAGGGTTCCCGGGGAGCTGTTTTTT. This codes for CASSYPRVPGELFF.

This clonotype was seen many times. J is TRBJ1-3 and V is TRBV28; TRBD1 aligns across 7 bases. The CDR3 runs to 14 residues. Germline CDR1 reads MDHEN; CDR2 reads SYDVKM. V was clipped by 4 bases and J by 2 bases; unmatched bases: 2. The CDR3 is CASSWDRTGNTIYF. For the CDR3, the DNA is TGTGCCAGCAGTTGGGACAGAACTGGAAACACCATATATTTT.

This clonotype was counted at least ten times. The CDR3 DNA is TGTGCCAGCAGTTTAGGAGGGCATGGAAACACCATATATTTT. This sequence encodes CASSLGGHGNTIYF. The chain joins TRBV12-3 or TRBV12-4 to TRBJ1-3; D gene uncertain. V lost 1 base and J lost 3, with 7 bases in between. This CDR3 spans 14 amino acids.

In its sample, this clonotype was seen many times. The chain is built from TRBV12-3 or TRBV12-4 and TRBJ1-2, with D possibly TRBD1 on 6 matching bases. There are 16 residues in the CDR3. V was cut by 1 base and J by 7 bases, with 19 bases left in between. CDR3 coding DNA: TGTGCCAGCAGTTTAGGGACAGAAGGTCTGGTTGGTGGCTACACCTTC. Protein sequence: CASSLGTEGLVGGYTF.

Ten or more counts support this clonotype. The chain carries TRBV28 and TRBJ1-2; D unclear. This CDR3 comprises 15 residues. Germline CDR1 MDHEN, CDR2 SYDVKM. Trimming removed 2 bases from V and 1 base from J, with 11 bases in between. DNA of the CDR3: TGTGCCAGCAGTTTAGAGGGCCCAGATAACTATGGCTACACCTTC. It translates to CASSLEGPDNYGYTF.

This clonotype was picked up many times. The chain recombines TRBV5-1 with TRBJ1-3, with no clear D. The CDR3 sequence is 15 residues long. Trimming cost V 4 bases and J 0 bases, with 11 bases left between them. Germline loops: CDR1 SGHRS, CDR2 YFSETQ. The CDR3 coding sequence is TGCGCCAGCAGCATAGACGGCCGCTCTGGAAACACCATATATTTT. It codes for CASSIDGRSGNTIYF.

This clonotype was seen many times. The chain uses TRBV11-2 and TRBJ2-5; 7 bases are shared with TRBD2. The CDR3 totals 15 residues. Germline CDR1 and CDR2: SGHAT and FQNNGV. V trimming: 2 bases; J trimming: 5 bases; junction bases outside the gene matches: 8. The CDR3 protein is CASSLRREGRETQYF. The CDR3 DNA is TGTGCCAGCAGCTTAAGGAGGGAGGGCCGGGAGACCCAGTACTTC.

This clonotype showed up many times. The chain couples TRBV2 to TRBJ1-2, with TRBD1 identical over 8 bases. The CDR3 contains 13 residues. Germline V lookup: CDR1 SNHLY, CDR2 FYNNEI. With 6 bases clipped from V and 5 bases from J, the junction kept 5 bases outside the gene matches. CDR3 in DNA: TGTGCCAGCAGGGGGGACAGGATTTATGGCTACACCTTC. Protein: CASRGDRIYGYTF.

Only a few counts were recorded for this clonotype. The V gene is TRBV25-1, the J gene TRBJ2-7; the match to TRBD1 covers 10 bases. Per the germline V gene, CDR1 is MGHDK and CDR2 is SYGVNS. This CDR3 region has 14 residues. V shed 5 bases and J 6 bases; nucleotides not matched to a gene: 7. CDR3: CASSLGTGETEQYF. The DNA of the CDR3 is TGTGCCAGCAGTCTAGGGACAGGGGAAACCGAGCAGTACTTC.

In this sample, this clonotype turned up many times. DNA for the CDR3: TGTGCCAGCAGTTACCCTCGACACGAGCAGTACTTC. Translated, it gives CASSYPRHEQYF. V is TRBV6-2 or TRBV6-3 and J is TRBJ2-7; D unclear. Trimming shortened V by 2 bases and J by 5 bases, and 7 bases separated the two germline ends. CDR3 size: 12 residues. The germline V gene has CDR1 MNHEY and CDR2 SVGEGT.

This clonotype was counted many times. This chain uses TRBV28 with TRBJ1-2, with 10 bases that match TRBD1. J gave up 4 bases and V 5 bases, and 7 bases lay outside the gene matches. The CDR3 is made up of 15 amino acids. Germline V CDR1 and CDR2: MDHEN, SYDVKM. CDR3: CASSPRTGGTYGYTF. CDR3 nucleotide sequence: TGTGCCAGCAGTCCTCGGACAGGGGGAACCTATGGCTACACCTTC.

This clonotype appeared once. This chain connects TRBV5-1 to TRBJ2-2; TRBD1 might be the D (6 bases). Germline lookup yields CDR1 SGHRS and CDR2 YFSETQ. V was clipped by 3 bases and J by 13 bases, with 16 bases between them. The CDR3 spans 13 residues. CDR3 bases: TGCGCCAGCAGCTCCTACAGGGAGAGGGGGCTGTTTTTT. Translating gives CASSSYRERGLFF.

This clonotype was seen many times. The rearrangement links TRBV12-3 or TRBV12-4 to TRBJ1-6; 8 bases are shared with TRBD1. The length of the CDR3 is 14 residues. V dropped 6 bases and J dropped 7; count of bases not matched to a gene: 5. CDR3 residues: CASRRTGRNSPLHF. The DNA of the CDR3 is TGTGCCAGCAGGAGGACAGGGCGCAATTCACCCCTCCACTTT.

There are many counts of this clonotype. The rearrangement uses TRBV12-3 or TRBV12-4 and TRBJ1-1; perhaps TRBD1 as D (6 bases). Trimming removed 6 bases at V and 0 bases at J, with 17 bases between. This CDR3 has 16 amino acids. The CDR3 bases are TGTGCCAGCAGCCAAAACCGACAGGTCTTGAACACTGAAGCTTTCTTT. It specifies CASSQNRQVLNTEAFF.

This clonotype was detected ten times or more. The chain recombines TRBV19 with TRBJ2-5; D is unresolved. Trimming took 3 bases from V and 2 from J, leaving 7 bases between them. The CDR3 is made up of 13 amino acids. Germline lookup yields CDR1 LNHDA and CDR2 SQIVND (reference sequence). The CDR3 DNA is TGTGCCAGTAGTATCTTTGAGCAAGAGACCCAGTACTTC. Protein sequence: CASSIFEQETQYF. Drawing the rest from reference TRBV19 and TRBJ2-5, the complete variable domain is DGGITQSPKYLFRKEGQNVTLSCEQNLNHDAMYWYRQDPGQGLRLIYYSQIVNDFQKGDIAEGYSVSREKKESFPLTVTSAQKNPTAFYLCASSIFEQETQYFGPGTRLLVL.

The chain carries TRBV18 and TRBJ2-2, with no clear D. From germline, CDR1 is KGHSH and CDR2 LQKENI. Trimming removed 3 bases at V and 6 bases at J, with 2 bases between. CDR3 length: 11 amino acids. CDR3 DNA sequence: TGTGCCAGCTCACCGGCCGGGGAGCTGTTTTTT. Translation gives CASSPAGELFF.